The clone carrying this TCR beta chain has only a few counts. This sample was included in a study of immune cell composition in non-small cell lung cancer. Sequencing was performed with immunoSEQ multiplex PCR; in TCRdb, only in-frame clones are kept and a portion is missing. Altogether fewer than 15,000 clones are present, 69% being singletons, with the ten largest covering 7.5%. Looked up from germline, CDR1 is LGHNA and CDR2 is YSLEER. Trimming pared 1 base from V and 12 bases from J, leaving 22 bases between. The CDR3 spans 16 residues. The sequencing sample was made of lung tumor tissue. The TCR originated in a human donor with non-small cell lung cancer. This chain joins TRBV4-3 and TRBJ2-1; D is possibly TRBD1 (6 bases). CDR3 in amino acids: CASSQGGPGQSRGQFF. In DNA form, the CDR3 reads TGCGCCAGCAGCCAAGGAGGCCCAGGACAGTCCCGGGGGCAGTTCTTC.